Sequencing of this TCR beta chain was carried out in a study of T cell responses to AZD1222 COVID-19 vaccine. Note on this clone: Compared with germline, one end of the junction differs, possibly owing to a read error.

Assay used: immunoSEQ multiplex PCR; TCRdb lists only in-frame clones, some missing. The table lists some 98,000 clones, approximately 91% of them singletons. Germline CDR1 SNHLY, CDR2 FYNNEI. The CDR3 has 15 residues. The rearrangement links TRBV2 to TRBJ2-3; TRBD2 aligns across 12 bases. Specimen: peripheral blood, collected on day 0 of AZD1222 vaccination. The origin of this receptor is an adult in good health. The CDR3 loop is CASSEARASGGAHHF. In DNA form, the CDR3 reads TGTGCCAGCAGTGAAGCACGGGCTAGCGGGGGGGCCCACCATTTT.